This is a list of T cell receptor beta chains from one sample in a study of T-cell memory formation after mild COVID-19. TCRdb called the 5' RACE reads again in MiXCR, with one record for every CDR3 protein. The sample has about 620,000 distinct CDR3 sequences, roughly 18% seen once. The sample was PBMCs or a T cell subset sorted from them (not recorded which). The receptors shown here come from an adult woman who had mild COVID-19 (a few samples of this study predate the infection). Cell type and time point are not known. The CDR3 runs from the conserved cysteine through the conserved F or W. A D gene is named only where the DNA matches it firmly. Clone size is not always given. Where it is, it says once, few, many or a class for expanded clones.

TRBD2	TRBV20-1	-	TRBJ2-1	CSARFTRPGLAGGNEQFF	TGCAGTGCTAGATTCACTAGACCGGGACTAGCGGGAGGGAATGAGCAGTTCTTC
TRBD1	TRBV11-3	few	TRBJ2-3	CASSLEPGQGTDTQYF	TGTGCCAGCAGCTTAGAACCGGGACAGGGCACAGATACGCAGTATTTT
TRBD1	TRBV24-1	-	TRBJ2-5	CATSAVTGLTQYF	TGTGCCACCAGTGCAGTGACAGGGTTAACCCAGTACTTC
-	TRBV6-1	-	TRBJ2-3	CASSEMGGRTDTQYF	TGTGCCAGCAGTGAAATGGGGGGGCGCACAGATACGCAGTATTTT
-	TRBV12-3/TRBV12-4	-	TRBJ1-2	CASSPEAYYGYTF	TGTGCCAGCAGCCCGGAAGCATACTATGGCTACACCTTC
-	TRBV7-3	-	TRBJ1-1	CASSSRGGVEAFF	TGTGCCAGCAGCTCCAGGGGCGGAGTGGAAGCTTTCTTT
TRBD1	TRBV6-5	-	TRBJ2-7	CASSHRGNGYEQYF	TGTGCCAGCAGCCACAGGGGTAATGGTTACGAGCAGTACTTC
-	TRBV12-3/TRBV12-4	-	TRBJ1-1	CASQRNGLMDTEAFF	TGTGCCTCACAGCGCAATGGGCTCATGGACACTGAAGCTTTCTTT
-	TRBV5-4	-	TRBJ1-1	CASSLDGVSLGEAFF	TGTGCCAGCAGCTTGGATGGGGTTAGTTTGGGTGAAGCTTTCTTT
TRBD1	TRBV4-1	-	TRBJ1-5	CASSAAGGARQPQHF	TGCGCCAGCAGCGCCGCAGGGGGGGCGAGACAGCCCCAGCATTTT
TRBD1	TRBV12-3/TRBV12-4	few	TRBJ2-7	CASSLMDRAHEQYF	TGTGCCAGCAGTTTAATGGACAGGGCCCACGAGCAGTACTTC
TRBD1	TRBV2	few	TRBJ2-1	CASSVSQGAYEQFF	TGTGCCAGCAGTGTTTCACAGGGGGCCTATGAGCAGTTCTTC
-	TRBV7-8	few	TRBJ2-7	CASSLYQRAYEQYF	TGTGCCAGCAGCTTGTATCAGCGGGCCTACGAGCAGTACTTC
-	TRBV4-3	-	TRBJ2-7	CASSQDPSGSPYEQYF	TGCGCCAGCAGCCAAGATCCGTCAGGGTCTCCCTACGAGCAGTACTTC
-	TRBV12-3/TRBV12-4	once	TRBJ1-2	CASSPKYGTPSNYGYTF	TGTGCCAGCAGCCCGAAGTACGGGACACCATCTAACTATGGCTACACCTTC
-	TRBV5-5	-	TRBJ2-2	CASSLLVFDRELFF	TGTGCCAGCAGCTTGCTAGTGTTCGACCGGGAGCTGTTTTTT
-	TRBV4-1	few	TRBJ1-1	CASSQEGRGEAFF	TGCGCCAGCAGCCAAGAGGGTCGGGGTGAAGCTTTCTTT
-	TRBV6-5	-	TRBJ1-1	CASSPDARGRAFF	TGTGCCAGCAGCCCGGACGCTCGGGGGAGGGCTTTCTTT
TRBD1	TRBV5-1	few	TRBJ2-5	CASSLDRGHQETQYF	TGCGCCAGCAGCCTGGACAGGGGGCACCAAGAGACCCAGTACTTC
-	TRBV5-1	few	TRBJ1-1	CASSWAGRGYMNTEAFF	TGCGCCAGCAGCTGGGCCGGTAGGGGATATATGAACACTGAAGCTTTCTTT
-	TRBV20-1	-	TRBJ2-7	CSARDKGLSQGAEQYF	TGCAGTGCTAGAGATAAGGGTCTCTCACAGGGAGCCGAGCAGTACTTC
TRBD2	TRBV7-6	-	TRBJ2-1	CASSSGTTSYNEQFF	TGTGCCAGCAGTTCTGGGACTACCTCCTACAATGAGCAGTTCTTC
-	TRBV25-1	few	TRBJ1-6	CASSRAGNSPLHF	TGTGCCAGCAGTAGGGCCGGTAATTCACCCCTCCACTTT
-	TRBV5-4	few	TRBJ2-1	CASSHRNEQFF	TGTGCCAGCAGTCACAGGAATGAGCAGTTCTTC
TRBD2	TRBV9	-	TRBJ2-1	CASSVERLAGGPWGEQFF	TGTGCCAGCAGCGTAGAAAGGCTAGCGGGAGGGCCTTGGGGTGAGCAGTTCTTC
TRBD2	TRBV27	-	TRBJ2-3	CASSFLAATDTQYF	TGTGCCAGCAGTTTTCTAGCGGCCACAGATACGCAGTATTTT
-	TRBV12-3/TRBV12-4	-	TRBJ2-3	CASSFGGFTDTQYF	TGTGCCAGCAGTTTTGGAGGATTCACAGATACGCAGTATTTT
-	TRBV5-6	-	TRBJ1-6	CASSLVQGSPLHF	TGTGCCAGCAGCTTGGTTCAGGGGTCACCCCTCCACTTT
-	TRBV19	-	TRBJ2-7	CASSDGYYEQYF	TGTGCCAGTAGTGACGGGTACTACGAGCAGTACTTC
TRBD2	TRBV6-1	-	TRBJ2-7	CASSEERGGPYEQYF	TGTGCCAGCAGTGAAGAAAGGGGAGGGCCTTACGAGCAGTACTTC
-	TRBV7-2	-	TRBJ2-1	CASSAGLAYNEQFF	TGTGCCAGCAGCGCCGGCCTAGCCTACAATGAGCAGTTCTTC
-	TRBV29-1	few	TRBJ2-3	CSACASTDTQYF	TGCAGCGCCTGCGCTAGCACAGATACGCAGTATTTT
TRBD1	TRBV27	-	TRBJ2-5	CASSLQGARETQYF	TGTGCCAGCAGTCTTCAGGGGGCAAGGGAGACCCAGTACTTC
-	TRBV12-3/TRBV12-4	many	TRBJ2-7	CASSLAGLEGNEQYF	TGTGCCAGCAGTTTAGCGGGACTGGAAGGGAACGAGCAGTACTTC
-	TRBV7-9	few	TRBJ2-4	CASSQAGHLQYF	TGTGCCAGCAGCCAAGCTGGACACCTTCAGTACTTC
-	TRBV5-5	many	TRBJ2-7	CASSAITTGRGEQYF	TGTGCCAGCAGCGCGATAACGACAGGGCGGGGCGAGCAGTACTTC
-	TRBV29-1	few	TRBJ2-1	CSLSAESLGDEQFF	TGCAGCTTGAGTGCGGAGAGCCTGGGGGATGAGCAGTTCTTC
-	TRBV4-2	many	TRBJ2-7	CASSQDLPRDYEQYF	TGTGCCAGCAGCCAAGATCTCCCCAGGGACTACGAGCAGTACTTC
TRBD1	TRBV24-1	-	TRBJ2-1	CATSDYRGPVNEQFF	TGTGCCACCAGTGATTACAGGGGCCCGGTCAATGAGCAGTTCTTC
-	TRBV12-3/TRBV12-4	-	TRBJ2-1	CASSWGPGAWEQFF	TGTGCCAGCAGTTGGGGGCCCGGGGCCTGGGAGCAGTTCTTC